This T cell receptor beta chain was retrieved from a study of shared clonotypes between healthy human individuals. Looking at the study overall: Plates per donor: three CD4 naive, three CD4 memory, two CD8 naive, one CD8 memory. General study findings and limits: Few donors restricted represented genetic and exposure-history diversity. What naive subsets generally showed was a larger estimated richness than memory subsets showed.

To note about this clone: The antigen remains undetermined.

This table comes from immunoSEQ multiplex PCR, and its TCRdb copy is limited to in-frame clones, with some not included. The sample has hundreds of thousands of clones, roughly 95% seen once. The ends were cut back, 6 bases at V and 7 bases at J, with 9 bases in the middle. The CDR3 has 11 residues. Germline V CDR1 and CDR2: MDHEN, SYDVKM. Every donor was a Caucasian adult from Nashville, Tennessee. The V and J genes are TRBV28 and TRBJ1-2; D not certain. Sequencing input: naive CD4+ T cells sorted from blood. The subset is: CD45RA+ positively selected. The source is a woman aged 25 to 39 in good health. In nucleotides, the CDR3 is TGTGCCAGCAGCCCCCATATTGGCTACACCTTC. Its protein is CASSPHIGYTF.